These 2 T cell receptor beta chains were sequenced from one sample in a study of blood T cells in healthy people across ages. A second PCR, run for about 6 to 11 cycles, used a sample-barcoded 5' primer plus a J-beta primer mix. From the 5' RACE reads, TCRdb called clonotypes with MiXCR, one entry per CDR3 protein. The sample has about 640,000 distinct CDR3 sequences; around two fifths are singletons. The sample comprised blood. These TCRs come from a man aged 80 or over in good health.

The genes are TRBV18 and TRBJ2-5; the match to TRBD1 covers 9 bases. Losses at the gene ends were 4 bases for V and 2 bases for J; bases not matched to a gene: 5. The CDR3 is made up of 15 amino acids. Germline V CDR1 and CDR2: KGHSH, LQKENI. The CDR3 spells CASSQQGALQETQYF. DNA of the CDR3: TGTGCCAGCTCACAACAGGGGGCCCTTCAAGAGACCCAGTACTTC. Filled out from reference TRBV18 and TRBJ2-5, the complete variable domain reads NAGVMQNPRHLVRRRGQEARLRCSPMKGHSHVYWYRQLPEEGLKFMVYLQKENIIDESGMPKERFSAEFPKEGPSILRIQQVVRGDSAAYFCASSQQGALQETQYFGPGTRLLVL.

The chain couples TRBV4-3 to TRBJ2-7; D remains ambiguous. The CDR3 is 14 amino acids. CDR1 and CDR2 from the germline V gene are LGHNA and YSLEER. Trimming left V 0 bases short and J 7 bases short, with 13 bases between. This CDR3 is CASSQDVQTLEQYF. The CDR3 coding sequence is TGCGCCAGCAGCCAAGACGTACAGACTCTTGAGCAGTACTTC.